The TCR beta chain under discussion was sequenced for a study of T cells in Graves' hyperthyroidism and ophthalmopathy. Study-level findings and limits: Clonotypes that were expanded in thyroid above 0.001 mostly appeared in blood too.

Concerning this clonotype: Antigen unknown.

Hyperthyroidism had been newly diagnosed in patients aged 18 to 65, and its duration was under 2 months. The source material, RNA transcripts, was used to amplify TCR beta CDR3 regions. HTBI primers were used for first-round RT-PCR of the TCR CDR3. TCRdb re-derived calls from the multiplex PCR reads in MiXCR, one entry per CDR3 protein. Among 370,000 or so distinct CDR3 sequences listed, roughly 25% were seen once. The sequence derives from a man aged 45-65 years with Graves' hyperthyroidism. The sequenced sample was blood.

The CDR3 nucleotides read TGTGCCAGCAGCCAAGATCGGGTCGGTTTATCTGAAGCTTTCTTT. Residues: CASSQDRVGLSEAFF. V usage is TRBV14 and J usage is TRBJ1-1; D gene ambiguous. The CDR3 is made up of 15 amino acids. With 0 bases removed from V and 6 bases from J, the gap between germline ends came to 14 bases. Germline-derived CDR1 and CDR2 are SGHDN and FVKESK.